This T cell receptor beta chain is drawn from a study of blood T cell repertoires in COVID-19. For the study at large: Both acute and convalescent COVID-19 samples were obtained from the United States, Italy and Spain. Sources were T cells, B-cell-depleted T cells, or PBMCs; the material itself was cDNA or gDNA.

Original methodology: Reference gene primer amplification yielded estimated nucleated cell counts. Assay used: immunoSEQ multiplex PCR; TCRdb lists only in-frame clones, some missing. V and J calls and clone size are copied from that table; D and trimming were computed from the DNA. The repertoire has fewer than 200,000 clones, more than 65% of them found once; the top ten carry 8.1%. The CDR3 totals 13 residues. Trimming left V 5 bases short and J 4 bases short, with 11 bases between. The V gene's germline CDR1 is SNHLY and CDR2 FYNNEI. On this clone: The identical CDR3 is also encoded by other nucleotide sequences in the sample.

Seattle researchers signed up patients amid active infection and tracked them longitudinally. The TCR sequence derives from an older woman with COVID-19, enrolled during active disease. V gene TRBV2 combines with J gene TRBJ2-5, with D perhaps matching TRBD1 (5 bases). Sequencing was carried out using peripheral blood. CDR3 DNA: TGTGCCAGCAGTAGGGGCGGCGGAGAGACCCAGTACTTC. Encoded protein: CASSRGGGETQYF.